Listed here are 10 T cell receptor beta chains from one sample, sequenced in a study of technical replicates of blood from several donors. The protocol was immunoSEQ multiplex PCR, while the TCRdb copy is restricted to in-frame clones and leaves out a portion. The sample yields some 93,000 clones, nearly 97% seen once. The specimen sequenced was T cells isolated from PBMCs. Every receptor here comes from a human donor in good health.

This clone was observed once. The V gene is TRBV5-4, the J gene TRBJ2-7; maybe TRBD1 (5 bases). CDR3 length equals 13 residues. Germline CDR1 SGHNT, CDR2 YYREEE (reference sequence). V lost 0 bases and J lost 3, with 7 bases in between. The CDR3: CASSLGGNYEQYF. CDR3 coding DNA: TGTGCCAGCAGCTTGGGGGGCAACTACGAGCAGTACTTC.

The chain combines TRBV30 with TRBJ1-4; 7 nucleotides line up with TRBD1. Looked up from germline, CDR1 is GTSNPN and CDR2 is SVGIG (reference sequence). The V gene end was trimmed by 3 bases and the J gene end by 0 bases; junction bases not matched to a gene: 4. There are 15 residues in the CDR3. The CDR3 region has the DNA TGTGCCTGGAGGCGGGACAGAGCAACTAATGAAAAACTGTTTTTT. Protein sequence: CAWRRDRATNEKLFF.

V gene TRBV9 combines with J gene TRBJ2-7, with 7 bases aligning to TRBD1. The CDR3 covers 15 residues. Germline CDR1 and CDR2: SGDLS and YYNGEE. With V trimmed by 0 bases and J by 0 bases, 3 bases remained unmatched. The CDR3 reads CASSVGGQSSYEQYF. CDR3 DNA: TGTGCCAGCAGCGTAGGGGGACAGTCCTCCTACGAGCAGTACTTC.

The chain employs TRBV18 and TRBJ1-1, with D perhaps matching TRBD1 (5 bases). Trimming left V 2 bases short and J 3 bases short, with 13 bases between. CDR3 length: 15 residues. Germline V gene sequence: CDR1 KGHSH, CDR2 LQKENI. The CDR3 DNA reads TGTGCCAGCTCACCAAGTGGCAGGGCGGACACTGAAGCTTTCTTT. Residues: CASSPSGRADTEAFF.

A single count supports this clone. The chain employs TRBV11-1 and TRBJ1-1; D is perhaps TRBD1 (5 bases). The V end lost 4 bases, the J end lost 4 bases, and 25 bases lay between the germline ends. The CDR3 extends over 18 amino acids. The germline V gene encodes CDR1 SGHAT and CDR2 FQDESV (reference sequence). This chain's CDR3 is CASSWGTDYNLPGTEAFF. In DNA form, the CDR3 reads TGTGCCAGCAGCTGGGGGACGGACTACAATCTCCCGGGCACTGAAGCTTTCTTT.

The chain combines TRBV10-3 with TRBJ1-1, with no clear D. Between the trimmed V and J ends, which lost 8 bases and 1 base, there was a span of 11 bases. Germline V gene sequence: CDR1 ENHRY, CDR2 SYGVKD. The CDR3 sequence is 13 residues long. CDR3 bases: TGTGCCATCGCCCAGGCTGAGAACACTGAAGCTTTCTTT. Translated, it gives CAIAQAENTEAFF.

The chain combines TRBV4-2 with TRBJ2-1; 13 nucleotides align to TRBD2. The CDR3 spans 16 residues. The junction had 3 bases not matched to a gene; V was cut back by 2 bases and J by 5 bases. Germline assignment: CDR1 LGHNA and CDR2 YNFKEQ. The CDR3 sequence: CASSQTSGGAHNEQFF. CDR3 DNA sequence: TGTGCCAGCAGCCAAACTAGCGGGGGGGCCCACAATGAGCAGTTCTTC.

This chain connects TRBV7-9 to TRBJ2-1, with D unclear. Germline lookup yields CDR1 SEHNR and CDR2 FQNEAQ (reference sequence). CDR3 size: 11 residues. The V gene lost 6 bases and the J gene lost 4 bases, with 4 bases spanning the gap. CDR3 sequence reads: CASREYNEQFF. CDR3 in DNA: TGTGCCAGCAGGGAGTACAATGAGCAGTTCTTC. Full variable domain (outside the CDR3, taken from reference TRBV7-9 and TRBJ2-1): DTGVSQNPRHKITKRGQNVTFRCDPISEHNRLYWYRQTLGQGPEFLTYFQNEAQLEKSRLLSDRFSAERPKGSFSTLEIQRTEQGDSAMYLCASREYNEQFFGPGTRLTVL.

The rearrangement joins TRBV6-1 to TRBJ1-1; D gene ambiguous. The V gene lost 0 bases and the J gene lost 0 bases, with 11 bases spanning the gap. Germline V gene lookup returns CDR1 MNHNS and CDR2 SASEGT. The CDR3 runs to 16 residues. The CDR3 DNA reads as TGTGCCAGCAGTGAAGCGTATTTATCGGTGAACACTGAAGCTTTCTTT. Translated: CASSEAYLSVNTEAFF.

This chain links TRBV18 with TRBJ2-7, with D maybe TRBD2 (6 bases). Germline V CDR1 and CDR2: KGHSH, LQKENI. Trimming stripped 3 bases from V and 6 bases from J, with 6 bases between. The CDR3 spans 11 residues. CDR3 region: CASSPGGEQYF. DNA of the CDR3: TGTGCCAGCTCACCGGGGGGCGAGCAGTACTTC.